The present T cell receptor beta chain was sequenced within a study of cytomegalovirus exposure and HLA in healthy donors. Study findings and constraints: Later analysis indicated greater clonal expansion among HLA-associated TCR beta chains than among equally common other chains. TRBV6-2, TRBV6-3 and some other V segments were excluded as indistinguishable. Likely technical artifact: a cluster of highly shared sequence variants.

PCR involved 60 Vbeta and 13 Jbeta primers. The method was immunoSEQ multiplex PCR; TCRdb's version includes in-frame clones alone and lacks a portion of them. The table lists fewer than 150,000 clones, over 70% of them singletons. This clone was counted a single time. Its antigen is unidentified. V lost 0 bases and J 4 bases, leaving 5 bases between the germline ends. The CDR3 extends over 13 amino acids. Per the germline V gene, CDR1 is SGHRS and CDR2 is YFSETQ. The source of this sequence is a man between 35 and 55 years old in good health and CMV-seropositive. The chain carries TRBV5-1 and TRBJ1-5; D ambiguous. Material for sequencing was PBMCs. CDR3 DNA: TGCGCCAGCAGCTTGGACTATAATCAGCCCCAGCATTTT. It yields the protein CASSLDYNQPQHF.